Included here is one TCR beta chain sequence, with context. Its antigen is unidentified. The data were obtained in a study of shared clonotypes between healthy human individuals. Replicate PCRs for sorted subsets used around 200 ng DNA; this equaled tens of thousands of T cell genomes. The data were produced by immunoSEQ multiplex PCR, yet TCRdb's version contains in-frame clones alone and is incomplete. The repertoire holds 2 million to 2.5 million clones, with more than 80% as singletons. Study results and limitations: A generally larger estimated richness was seen in naive subsets than in memory subsets.

HIV-negative, healthy adults without recent acute infections or vaccinations were the donors. The split of CD4+ cells yielded CD45RA+ naive and CD45RA-negative memory subsets. V lost 0 bases to trimming and J lost 4 bases, with 15 bases between them. The CDR3 consists of 16 residues. Per germline, CDR1 SGHNT and CDR2 YYREEE (reference sequence). This clonotype was sampled from a man younger than 35 in good health. Some clones in this sample may be carry-over from other donors' samples. V gene TRBV5-4 combines with J gene TRBJ2-3; D is perhaps TRBD2 (5 bases). What was sequenced was naive CD4+ T cells from PBMCs. Subset denoted: CD45RA+ positively selected. The DNA of the CDR3 is TGTGCCAGCAGCTTGGTTCCAGCGGCTGGCGCAGATACGCAGTATTTT. It specifies CASSLVPAAGADTQYF.